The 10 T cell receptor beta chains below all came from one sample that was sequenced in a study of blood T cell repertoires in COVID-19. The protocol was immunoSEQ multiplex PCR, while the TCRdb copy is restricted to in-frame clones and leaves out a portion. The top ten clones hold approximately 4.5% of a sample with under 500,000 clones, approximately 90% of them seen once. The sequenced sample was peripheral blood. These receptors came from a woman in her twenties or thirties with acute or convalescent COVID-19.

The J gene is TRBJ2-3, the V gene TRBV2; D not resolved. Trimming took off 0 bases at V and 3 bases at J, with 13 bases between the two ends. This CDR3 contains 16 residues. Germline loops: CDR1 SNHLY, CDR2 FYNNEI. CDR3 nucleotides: TGTGCCAGCAGTGAAGCGCCGTACATAAGAACAGATACGCAGTATTTT. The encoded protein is CASSEAPYIRTDTQYF.

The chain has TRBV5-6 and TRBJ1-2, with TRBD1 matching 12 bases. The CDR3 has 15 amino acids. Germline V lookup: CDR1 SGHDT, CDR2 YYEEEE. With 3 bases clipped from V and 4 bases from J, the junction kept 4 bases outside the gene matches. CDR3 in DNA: TGTGCCAGCAGCTATGGGACAGGGGGCAGCTATGGCTACACCTTC. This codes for CASSYGTGGSYGYTF.

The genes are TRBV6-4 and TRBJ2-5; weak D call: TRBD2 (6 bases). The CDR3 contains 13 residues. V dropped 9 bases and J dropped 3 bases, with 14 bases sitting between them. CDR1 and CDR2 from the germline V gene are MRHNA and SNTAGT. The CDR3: CARLWDFEETQYF. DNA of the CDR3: TGTGCCAGGTTATGGGACTTCGAAGAGACCCAGTACTTC.

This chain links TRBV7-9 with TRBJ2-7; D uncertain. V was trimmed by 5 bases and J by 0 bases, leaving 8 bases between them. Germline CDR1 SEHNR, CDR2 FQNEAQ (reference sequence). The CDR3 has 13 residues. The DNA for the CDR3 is TGTGCCAGCAGCGAGCTAAGCTCCTACGAGCAGTACTTC. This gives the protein CASSELSSYEQYF.

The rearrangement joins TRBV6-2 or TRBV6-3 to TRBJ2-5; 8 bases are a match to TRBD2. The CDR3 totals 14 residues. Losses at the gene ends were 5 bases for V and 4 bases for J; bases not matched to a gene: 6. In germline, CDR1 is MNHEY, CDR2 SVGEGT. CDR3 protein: CASSRSGNRETQYF. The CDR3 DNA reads TGTGCCAGCAGTCGTAGCGGGAACAGAGAGACCCAGTACTTC.

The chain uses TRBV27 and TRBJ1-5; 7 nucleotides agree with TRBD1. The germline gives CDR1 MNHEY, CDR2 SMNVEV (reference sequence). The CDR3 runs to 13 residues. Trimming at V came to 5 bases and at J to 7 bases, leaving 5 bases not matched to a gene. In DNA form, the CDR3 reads TGTGCCAGCAGTCGGACAGGAGAACAGCCCCAGCATTTT. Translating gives CASSRTGEQPQHF.

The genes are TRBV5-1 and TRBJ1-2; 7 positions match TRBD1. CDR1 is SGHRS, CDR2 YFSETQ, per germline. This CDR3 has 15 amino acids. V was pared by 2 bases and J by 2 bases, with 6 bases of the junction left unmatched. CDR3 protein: CASSFLGQANYGYTF. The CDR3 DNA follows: TGCGCCAGCAGCTTCCTTGGACAGGCGAACTATGGCTACACCTTC.

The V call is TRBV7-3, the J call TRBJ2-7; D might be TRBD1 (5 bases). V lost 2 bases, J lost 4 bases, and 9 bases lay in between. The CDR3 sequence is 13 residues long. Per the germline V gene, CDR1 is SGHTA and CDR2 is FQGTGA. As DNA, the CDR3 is TGTGCCAGCAGCTTAGGCAGGGTATACGAGCAGTACTTC. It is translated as CASSLGRVYEQYF.

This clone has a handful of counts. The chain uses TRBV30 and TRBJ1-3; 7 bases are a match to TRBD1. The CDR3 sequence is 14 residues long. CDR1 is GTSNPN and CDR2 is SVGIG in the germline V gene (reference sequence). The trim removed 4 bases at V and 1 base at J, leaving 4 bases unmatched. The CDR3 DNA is TGTGCCTGGAAACCGACAGGGTCTGGAAACACCATATATTTT. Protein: CAWKPTGSGNTIYF.

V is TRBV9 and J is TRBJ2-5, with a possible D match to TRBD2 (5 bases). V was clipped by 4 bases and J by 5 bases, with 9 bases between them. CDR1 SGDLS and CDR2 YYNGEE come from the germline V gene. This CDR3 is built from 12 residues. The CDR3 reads CASSPTGETQYF. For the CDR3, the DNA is TGTGCCAGCAGCCCCACGGGGGAGACCCAGTACTTC.